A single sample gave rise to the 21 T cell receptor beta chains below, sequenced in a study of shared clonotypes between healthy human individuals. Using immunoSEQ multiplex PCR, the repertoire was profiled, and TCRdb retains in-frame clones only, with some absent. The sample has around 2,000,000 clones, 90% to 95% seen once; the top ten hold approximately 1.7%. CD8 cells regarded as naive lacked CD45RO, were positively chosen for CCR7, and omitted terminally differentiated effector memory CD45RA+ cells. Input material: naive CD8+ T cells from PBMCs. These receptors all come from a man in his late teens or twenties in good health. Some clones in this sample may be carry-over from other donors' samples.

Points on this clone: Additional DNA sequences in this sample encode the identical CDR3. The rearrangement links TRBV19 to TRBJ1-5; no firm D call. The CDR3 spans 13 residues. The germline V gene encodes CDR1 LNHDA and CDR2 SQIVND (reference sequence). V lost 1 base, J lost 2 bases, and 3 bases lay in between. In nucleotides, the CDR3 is TGTGCCAGTAGTATAGGTGGCAATCAGCCCCAGCATTTT. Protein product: CASSIGGNQPQHF.

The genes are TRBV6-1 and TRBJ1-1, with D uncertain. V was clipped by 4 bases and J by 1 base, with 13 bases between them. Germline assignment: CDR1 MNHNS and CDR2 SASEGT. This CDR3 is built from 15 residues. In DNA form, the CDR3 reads TGTGCCAGCAGTGGTGGGTGGGAACCGAACACTGAAGCTTTCTTT. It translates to CASSGGWEPNTEAFF.

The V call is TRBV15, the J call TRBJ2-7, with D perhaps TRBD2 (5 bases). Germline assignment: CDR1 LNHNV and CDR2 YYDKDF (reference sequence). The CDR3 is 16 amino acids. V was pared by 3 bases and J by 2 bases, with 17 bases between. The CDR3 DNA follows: TGTGCCACCAGCAGCCCCGGAGGTAGCGTAACCTACGAGCAGTACTTC. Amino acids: CATSSPGGSVTYEQYF.

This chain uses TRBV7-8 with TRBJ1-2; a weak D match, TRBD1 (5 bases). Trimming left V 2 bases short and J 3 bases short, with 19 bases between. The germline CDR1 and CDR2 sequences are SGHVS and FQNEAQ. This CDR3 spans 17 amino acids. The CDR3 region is CASSLYMGPLFDYGYTF. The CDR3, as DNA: TGTGCCAGCAGCTTATACATGGGACCGCTTTTTGACTATGGCTACACCTTC. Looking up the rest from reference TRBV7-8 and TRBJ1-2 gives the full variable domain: GAGVSQSPRYKVAKRGQDVALRCDPISGHVSLFWYQQALGQGPEFLTYFQNEAQLDKSGLPSDRFFAERPEGSVSTLKIQRTQQEDSAVYLCASSLYMGPLFDYGYTFGSGTRLTVV.

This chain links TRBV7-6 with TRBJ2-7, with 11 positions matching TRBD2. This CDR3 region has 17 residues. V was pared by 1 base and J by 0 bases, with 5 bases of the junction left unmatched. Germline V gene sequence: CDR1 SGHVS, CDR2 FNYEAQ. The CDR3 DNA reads TGTGCCAGCAGCTTAGAGGCTAGCGGGAGGAGCTCCTACGAGCAGTACTTC. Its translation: CASSLEASGRSSYEQYF. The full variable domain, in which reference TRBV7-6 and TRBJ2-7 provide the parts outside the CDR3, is GAGVSQSPRYKVTKRGQDVALRCDPISGHVSLYWYRQALGQGPEFLTYFNYEAQQDKSGLPNDRFSAERPEGSISTLTIQRTEQRDSAMYRCASSLEASGRSSYEQYFGPGTRLTVT.

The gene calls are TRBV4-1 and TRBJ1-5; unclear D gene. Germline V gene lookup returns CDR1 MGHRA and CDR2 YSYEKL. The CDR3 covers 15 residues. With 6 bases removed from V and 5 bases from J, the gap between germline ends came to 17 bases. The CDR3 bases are TGCGCCAGCAGTTCGGTAACAGCCAATGATCAGCCCCAGCATTTT. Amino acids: CASSSVTANDQPQHF.

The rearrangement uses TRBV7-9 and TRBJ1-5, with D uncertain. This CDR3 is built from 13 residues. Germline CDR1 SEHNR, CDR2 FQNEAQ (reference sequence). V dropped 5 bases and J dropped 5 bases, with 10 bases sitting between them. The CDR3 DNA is TGTGCCAGCAGCCCCGGGAGAGATCAGCCCCAGCATTTT. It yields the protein CASSPGRDQPQHF.

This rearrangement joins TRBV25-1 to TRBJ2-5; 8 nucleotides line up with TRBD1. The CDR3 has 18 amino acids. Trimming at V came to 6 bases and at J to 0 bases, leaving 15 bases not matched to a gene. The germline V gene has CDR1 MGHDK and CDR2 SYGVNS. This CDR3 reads CASSQTTGVVLNQETQYF. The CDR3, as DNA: TGTGCCAGCAGCCAGACGACAGGGGTTGTCCTAAACCAAGAGACCCAGTACTTC. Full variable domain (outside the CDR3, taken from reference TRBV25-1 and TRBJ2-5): EADIYQTPRYLVIGTGKKITLECSQTMGHDKMYWYQQDPGMELHLIHYSYGVNSTEKGDLSSESTVSRIRTEHFPLTLESARPSHTSQYLCASSQTTGVVLNQETQYFGPGTRLLVL.

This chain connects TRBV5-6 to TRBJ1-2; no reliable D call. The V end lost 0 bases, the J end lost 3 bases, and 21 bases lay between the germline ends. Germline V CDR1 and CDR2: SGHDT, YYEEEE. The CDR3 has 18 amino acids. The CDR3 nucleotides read TGTGCCAGCAGCTTGGGGCCCGCCGAGGGAGAAGAGCACTATGGCTACACCTTC. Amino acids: CASSLGPAEGEEHYGYTF.

CDR3 sequence reads: CAISGVGKTHEQFF. The CDR3 DNA is TGTGCCATCAGTGGAGTTGGAAAAACCCATGAGCAGTTCTTC. This chain joins TRBV10-3 and TRBJ2-1; D is undetermined. This CDR3 has 14 amino acids. V was clipped by 4 bases and J by 8 bases, with 15 bases between them. Germline assignment: CDR1 ENHRY and CDR2 SYGVKD.

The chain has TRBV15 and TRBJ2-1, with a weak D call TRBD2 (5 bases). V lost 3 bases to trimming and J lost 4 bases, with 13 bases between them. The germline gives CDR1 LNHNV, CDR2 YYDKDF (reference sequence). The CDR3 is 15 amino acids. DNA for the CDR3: TGTGCCACCAGCAGTTGGCGGGCGCCATACAATGAGCAGTTCTTC. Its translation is CATSSWRAPYNEQFF. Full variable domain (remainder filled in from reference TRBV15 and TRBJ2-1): DAMVIQNPRYQVTQFGKPVTLSCSQTLNHNVMYWYQQKSSQAPKLLFHYYDKDFNNEADTPDNFQSRRPNTSFCFLDIRSPGLGDTAMYLCATSSWRAPYNEQFFGPGTRLTVL.

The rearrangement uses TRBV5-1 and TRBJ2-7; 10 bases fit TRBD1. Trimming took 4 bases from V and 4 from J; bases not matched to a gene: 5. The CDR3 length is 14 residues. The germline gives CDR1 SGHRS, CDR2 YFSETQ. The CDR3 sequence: CASSALDRGYEQYF. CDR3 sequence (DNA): TGCGCCAGCAGCGCCTTGGACAGGGGGTACGAGCAGTACTTC.

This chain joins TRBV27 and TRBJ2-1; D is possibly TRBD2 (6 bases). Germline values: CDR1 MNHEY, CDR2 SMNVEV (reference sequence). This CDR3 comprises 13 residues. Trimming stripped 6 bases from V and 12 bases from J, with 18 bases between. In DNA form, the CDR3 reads TGTGCCAGCAGCTCTAGCGTTACCGTACCGCAGTTCTTC. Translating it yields CASSSSVTVPQFF.

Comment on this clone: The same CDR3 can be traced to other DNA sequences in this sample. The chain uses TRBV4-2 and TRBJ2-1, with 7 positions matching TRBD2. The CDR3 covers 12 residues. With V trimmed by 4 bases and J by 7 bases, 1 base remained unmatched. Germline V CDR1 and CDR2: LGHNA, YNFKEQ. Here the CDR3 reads CASSPGGNEQFF. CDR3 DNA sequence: TGTGCCAGCAGCCCCGGGGGGAATGAGCAGTTCTTC.

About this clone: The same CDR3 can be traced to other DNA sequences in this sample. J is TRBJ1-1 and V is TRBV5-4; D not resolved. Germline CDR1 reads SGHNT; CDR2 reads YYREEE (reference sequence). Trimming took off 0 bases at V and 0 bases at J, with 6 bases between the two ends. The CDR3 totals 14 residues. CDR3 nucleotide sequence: TGTGCCAGCAGCTTGGGGCAGATGAACACTGAAGCTTTCTTT. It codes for CASSLGQMNTEAFF.

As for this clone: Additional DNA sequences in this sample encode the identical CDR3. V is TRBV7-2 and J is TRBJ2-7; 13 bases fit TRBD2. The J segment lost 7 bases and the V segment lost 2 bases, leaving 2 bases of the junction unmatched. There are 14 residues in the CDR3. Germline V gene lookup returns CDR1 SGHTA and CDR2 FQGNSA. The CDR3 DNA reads TGTGCCAGCAGCTTAAAACTAGCGGGAGGGGAGCAGTACTTC. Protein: CASSLKLAGGEQYF.

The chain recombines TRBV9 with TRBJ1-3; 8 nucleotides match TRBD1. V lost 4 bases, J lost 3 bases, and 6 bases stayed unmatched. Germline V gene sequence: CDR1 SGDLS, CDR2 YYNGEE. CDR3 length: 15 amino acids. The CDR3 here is CASSNQGAFGNTIYF. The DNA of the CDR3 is TGTGCCAGCAGCAATCAGGGGGCATTTGGAAACACCATATATTTT.

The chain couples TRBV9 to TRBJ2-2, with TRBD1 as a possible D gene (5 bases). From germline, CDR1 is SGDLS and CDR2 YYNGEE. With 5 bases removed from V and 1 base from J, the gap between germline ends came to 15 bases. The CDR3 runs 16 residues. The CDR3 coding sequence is TGTGCCAGCAGGGCATCGTTGGACAAGAACACCGGGGAGCTGTTTTTT. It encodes CASRASLDKNTGELFF. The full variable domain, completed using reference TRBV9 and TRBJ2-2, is DSGVTQTPKHLITATGQRVTLRCSPRSGDLSVYWYQQSLDQGLQFLIQYYNGEERAKGNILERFSAQQFPDLHSELNLSSLELGDSALYFCASRASLDKNTGELFFGEGSRLTVL.

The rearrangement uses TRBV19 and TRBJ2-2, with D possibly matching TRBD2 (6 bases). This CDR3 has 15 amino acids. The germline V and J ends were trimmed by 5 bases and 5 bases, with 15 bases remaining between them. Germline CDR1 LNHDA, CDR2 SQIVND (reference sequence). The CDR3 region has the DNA TGTGCCAGTAGTGACCCCGGGGGACGGACCGGGGAGCTGTTTTTT. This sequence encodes CASSDPGGRTGELFF.

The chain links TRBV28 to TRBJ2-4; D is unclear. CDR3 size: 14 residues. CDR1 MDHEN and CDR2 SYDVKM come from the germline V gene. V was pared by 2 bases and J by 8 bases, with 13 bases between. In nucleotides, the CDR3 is TGTGCCAGCAGTTTAGGGAATAGTGGAGACATTCAGTACTTC. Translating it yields CASSLGNSGDIQYF.

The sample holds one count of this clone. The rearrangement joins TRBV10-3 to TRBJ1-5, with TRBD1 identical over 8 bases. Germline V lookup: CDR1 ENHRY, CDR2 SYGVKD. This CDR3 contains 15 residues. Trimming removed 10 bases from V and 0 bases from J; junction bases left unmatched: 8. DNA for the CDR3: TGTGCCACCGCGTGGGGACAGGATAGCAATCAGCCCCAGCATTTT. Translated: CATAWGQDSNQPQHF.